A selection of T cell receptor beta chains follows, all from one sample in a study of Graves' ophthalmopathy and Graves' hyperthyroidism. A single record per CDR3 protein comes from TCRdb applying MiXCR to the multiplex PCR reads. The sample has about 1.2 million distinct CDR3 sequences, 35% to 45% seen once. What was sequenced was peripheral blood or thyroid tissue (not recorded which). The receptors were gathered from an adult man with Graves' hyperthyroidism. Each CDR3 is given with its conserved first and last residue. Fields, in order: CDR3 protein, CDR3 DNA, V gene, J gene, D gene, clone size. A D gene is named only where the DNA matches it firmly. The size entry is marked missing in some rows and otherwise reads once, few, many or a size class.

CDR3aa: CASSIVGANTEAFF
CDR3nt: TGTGCCAGTAGTATAGTTGGGGCGAACACTGAAGCTTTCTTT
v_gene: TRBV19
j_gene: TRBJ1-1
d_gene: .
abundance: many

CDR3aa: CASSWGRRISYTGELFF
CDR3nt: TGTGCCAGCAGTTGGGGCCGTCGGATTTCCTACACCGGGGAGCTGTTTTTT
v_gene: TRBV5-6
j_gene: TRBJ2-2
d_gene: .
abundance: .

CDR3aa: CASSFGSFQPQHF
CDR3nt: TGTGCCAGCAGTTTCGGTAGCTTCCAGCCCCAGCATTTT
v_gene: TRBV28
j_gene: TRBJ1-5
d_gene: .
abundance: few

CDR3aa: CASSLRGGSSDEQYF
CDR3nt: TGTGCCAGCAGTCTCAGAGGGGGCTCTTCGGACGAGCAGTACTTC
v_gene: TRBV7-9
j_gene: TRBJ2-7
d_gene: TRBD1
abundance: .

CDR3aa: CASSYLYGGSRDEQYF
CDR3nt: TGCGCCAGCAGCTACCTTTACGGCGGGAGTCGAGACGAGCAGTACTTC
v_gene: TRBV5-1
j_gene: TRBJ2-7
d_gene: TRBD2
abundance: .

CDR3aa: CASSEDRRRTQYF
CDR3nt: TGTGCCAGCAGCGAAGACAGGCGAAGGACCCAGTACTTC
v_gene: TRBV11-2
j_gene: TRBJ2-5
d_gene: .
abundance: .

CDR3aa: CASSHHPDVDIYEQYF
CDR3nt: TGCGCCAGCAGCCACCATCCGGACGTGGACATCTACGAGCAGTACTTC
v_gene: TRBV4-3
j_gene: TRBJ2-7
d_gene: .
abundance: .

CDR3aa: CSVRPSSSPYEQYF
CDR3nt: TGCAGCGTTCGGCCGTCTAGCAGTCCCTACGAGCAGTACTTC
v_gene: TRBV29-1
j_gene: TRBJ2-7
d_gene: .
abundance: .

CDR3aa: CSVEAAFSGELFF
CDR3nt: TGCAGCGTCGAGGCGGCGTTCTCCGGGGAGCTGTTTTTT
v_gene: TRBV29-1
j_gene: TRBJ2-2
d_gene: .
abundance: many

CDR3aa: CASSVGSGHTPAETQYF
CDR3nt: TGTGCCAGCAGCGTGGGCTCAGGACACACCCCGGCGGAGACCCAGTACTTC
v_gene: TRBV2
j_gene: TRBJ2-5
d_gene: .
abundance: .

CDR3aa: CASSQVASHEQYF
CDR3nt: TGTGCCAGCAGCCAAGTGGCTTCTCACGAGCAGTACTTC
v_gene: TRBV3-1
j_gene: TRBJ2-7
d_gene: .
abundance: .